This T cell receptor beta chain was sequenced during a study of OX40 agonist ivuxolimab in advanced cancers. In the study overall: The costimulatory receptor OX40 (CD134) was targeted by ivuxolimab, a fully human IgG2 agonistic monoclonal antibody. Peripheral TCRbeta sequencing aimed to test whether ivuxolimab altered TCR sequence diversity and caused clonal T-cell expansion. Three dose-escalation patients achieved partial responses, one with hepatocellular carcinoma and two with cutaneous melanoma. Among the 50 to 55 dose-escalation patients, around 20 had hepatocellular carcinoma, around 15 melanoma, 9 renal cell carcinoma and 9 head and neck cancer. The dose-escalation cohort was over 70% male with a mean age of approximately 60 years, ranging from roughly 23 to 90. The monotherapy dose-escalation portion (N ≈ 52 patients) of the phase I ivuxolimab trial is reported in the paper. Intravenous ivuxolimab was administered to patients every 2 weeks at six dose levels: 0.01, 0.1, 0.3, 1.5, 3 and 10 mg/kg. Patients were allowed to have had prior anti-PD-1, anti-PD-L1 or anti-CTLA-4 therapy, and approximately 40% of the dose-escalation patients had been treated with checkpoint inhibitors.

V was cut back by 9 bases and J by 3 bases, leaving a gap of 18 bases between them. From the cysteine up to the phenylalanine, the CDR3 has a length of 15 residues. Only the CDR3 part of the read is kept: 45 bases, read in frame from the first base. From the germline V gene, CDR1 is MNHNS and CDR2 is SASEGT. As to this clone: It has no known antigen specificity. Base quality data are lacking; no much larger clone is found one base away.

What the work shows at the level of the full study, not this receptor alone: In the 0.1-3.0 mg/kg groups, partial responders were among the patients with the lowest normalized peripheral clonal expansion, particularly in CD8+ T cells. Antigen specificity was not determined for the clonally expanded peripheral T cells. On average, CD8+ T cells showed more expanded clones than CD4+ T cells after ivuxolimab. Low levels of normalized T-cell clonal expansion were also seen in some nonresponding patients. Clonal expansion of both CD4+ and CD8+ blood T cells was observed from baseline to week 6 at doses 0.1 to 3.0 mg/kg.

Patients with a history of autoimmune disease or receiving systemic immunosuppression were excluded from the trial. Peripheral blood for TCR sequencing was drawn from every dose cohort at baseline, at cycle 4 day 1 and at cycle 7 day 1. The samples were taken from a phase I, first-in-human, multicenter, open-label dose-escalation trial of ivuxolimab. The trial enrolled adults with locally advanced or metastatic head and neck squamous cell, hepatocellular, melanoma or renal cell carcinoma. Before TCR sequencing, CD4+ T cells and CD8+ T cells were sorted from peripheral blood as separate populations. Genomic DNA was extracted from sorted cells for sequencing of the TCRbeta CDR3 region. The immunoSEQ Assay was used to sequence the TCRbeta CDR3 regions. What TCRdb holds here is the immuneACCESS table cut down to in-frame rearrangements. Part of the clones is not present; checked against another copy, under half of the missing clones reflect an unresolved V gene, and the others are unexplained. This sample comprises approximately 70,000 clones, approximately 80% of them detected only once. Under 1.5% of the sample goes to the ten largest clones.

The chain was built from TRBV6-1 and TRBJ1-3, with TRBD1 as a weak D call on 6 bases. The origin of this receptor is an adult with an advanced solid tumor such as melanoma, head and neck, liver or kidney cancer. The source material was CD4+ or CD8+ T cells sorted from blood, sampled in a trial of the OX40 agonist ivuxolimab. The CDR3 protein sequence reads: CASSIGGKDGNTIYF. The DNA sequence reads TGTGCCAGTTCGATCGGGGGCAAAGATGGAAACACCATATATTTT.